This TCR beta chain derives from a study of monozygotic twins with inflammatory bowel disease. Study-wide findings and caveats: The authors found no support for a single strong IBD-associated signal or clonotype. It was in IBD patients that TCRbeta diversity (inverse Simpson) was lower than in healthy co-twins.

Regarding this clonotype: Antigen unknown.

Eight separate reactions per sample yielded the cDNA. TCRdb re-called the 5' RACE reads, yielding one record per CDR3 amino acid sequence without DNA. Recorded for this sample: some 83,000 distinct CDR3 sequences. This CDR3 contains 17 residues. CDR1 LGHNA and CDR2 YNFKEQ come from the germline V gene. The sequence derives from a human donor with ulcerative colitis or Crohn's disease, or a healthy co-twin of an affected twin (not recorded which). The source material was blood. The rearrangement links TRBV4-2 to TRBJ2-1; the TCRdb D gene call, TRBD1, has no DNA to confirm it. CDR3 region: CASSHATGPRAGNEQFF.